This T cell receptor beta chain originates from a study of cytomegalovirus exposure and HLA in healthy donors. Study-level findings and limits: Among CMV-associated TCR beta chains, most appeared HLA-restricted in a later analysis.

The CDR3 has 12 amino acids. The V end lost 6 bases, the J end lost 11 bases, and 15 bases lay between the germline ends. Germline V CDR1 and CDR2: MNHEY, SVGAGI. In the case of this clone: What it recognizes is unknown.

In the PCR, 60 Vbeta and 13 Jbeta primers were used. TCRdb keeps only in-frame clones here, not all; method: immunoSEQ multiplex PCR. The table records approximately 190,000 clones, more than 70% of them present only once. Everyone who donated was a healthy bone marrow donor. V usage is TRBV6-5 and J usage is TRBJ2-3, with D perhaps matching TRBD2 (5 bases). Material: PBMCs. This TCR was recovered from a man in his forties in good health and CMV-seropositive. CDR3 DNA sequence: TGTGCCAGCAGATCTTCAAATCGGGAGCAGTATTTT. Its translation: CASRSSNREQYF.